The next 3 T cell receptor beta chains were all read from a single sample in a study of PD-1 blockade in classical Hodgkin lymphoma. Time point denoted: cycle 4 day 1 (C4D1), after less than seven weeks of nivolumab. After autologous stem cell transplantation all patients relapsed, and prior brentuximab vedotin exposure differed between cohorts. Magnetic negative selection of thawed PBMCs was the method by which CD4+ T cells were purified. Measured with immunoSEQ multiplex PCR; TCRdb has only the in-frame clones, and not every one. The data contain under 7,500 clones, around 86% of them seen just once; the ten biggest clones take up 1.3% to 1.5%. Sequenced material: CD4+ T cells from blood, taken before the fourth cycle of nivolumab. These receptors came from a human donor with classical Hodgkin lymphoma.

This chain joins TRBV6-1 and TRBJ2-5, with 7 bases fitting TRBD2. V lost 2 bases and J lost 5; bases outside the gene matches: 11. The germline gives CDR1 MNHNS, CDR2 SASEGT. This CDR3 has 16 amino acids. CDR3 amino acids: CASSEITSAGWETQYF. The CDR3 DNA sequence: TGTGCCAGCAGTGAAATAACATCAGCGGGATGGGAGACCCAGTACTTC.

This clone has a single count. The chain is built from TRBV9 and TRBJ2-1, with TRBD2 identical over 7 bases. Looked up from germline, CDR1 is SGDLS and CDR2 is YYNGEE. The CDR3 extends over 17 amino acids. After removal of 3 bases from V and 0 bases from J, the junction contained 9 bases not matched to a gene. The CDR3 loop reads CASSGVRERGSYNEQFF. The CDR3 nucleotides are TGTGCCAGCAGCGGTGTGCGGGAGAGGGGCTCCTACAATGAGCAGTTCTTC.

This clone was seen only once. This chain uses TRBV9 with TRBJ1-1; no clear D gene. This CDR3 comprises 14 residues. Germline CDR1 reads SGDLS; CDR2 reads YYNGEE. The V and J ends lost 2 bases and 2 bases respectively, with 10 bases between them. The CDR3 region is CASSVIPGNTEAFF. DNA of the CDR3: TGTGCCAGCAGCGTCATCCCGGGCAACACTGAAGCTTTCTTT.